The rows below give T cell receptor beta chains drawn from one sample of a study of shared T cell receptors in the human thymus. The protocol was immunoSEQ multiplex PCR, while the TCRdb copy is restricted to in-frame clones and leaves out a portion. The sample lists roughly 410,000 clones, over 90% occurring once. What was sequenced was thymocytes. These receptors all come from a human donor. The CDR3 runs from the conserved cysteine through the conserved F or W. The order of the fields is V gene, J gene, CDR3 length, D gene, clone size, CDR3 protein, CDR3 DNA. A D gene is named only where the DNA matches it firmly. Clone sizes are given selectively: once, few, many, or a class where the clone is expanded.

V gene: TRBV5-4
J gene: TRBJ2-2
CDR3 length: 20
D gene: .
clone size: .
CDR3 protein: CASSLTLGRGARENTGELFF
CDR3 DNA: TGTGCCAGCAGCTTGACCCTGGGACGGGGGGCGCGAGAGAACACCGGGGAGCTGTTTTTT

V gene: TRBV19
J gene: TRBJ1-1
CDR3 length: 17
D gene: .
clone size: .
CDR3 protein: CASSMVIPGGHQDEAFF
CDR3 DNA: TGTGCCAGTAGTATGGTTATACCGGGCGGACACCAAGATGAAGCTTTCTTT

V gene: TRBV28
J gene: TRBJ1-5
CDR3 length: 18
D gene: TRBD1
clone size: .
CDR3 protein: CASSSSPGQYYSNQPQHF
CDR3 DNA: TGTGCCAGCAGTTCATCTCCGGGACAGTACTATAGCAATCAGCCCCAGCATTTT

V gene: TRBV5-1
J gene: TRBJ2-3
CDR3 length: 17
D gene: TRBD1
clone size: .
CDR3 protein: CASSRMHRDRGPDTQYF
CDR3 DNA: TGCGCCAGCAGCCGAATGCACCGGGACAGGGGGCCAGATACGCAGTATTTT

V gene: TRBV9
J gene: TRBJ2-2
CDR3 length: 16
D gene: .
clone size: .
CDR3 protein: CASSVTGLRSAGELFF
CDR3 DNA: TGTGCCAGCAGCGTTACAGGACTGAGGTCCGCCGGGGAGCTGTTTTTT

V gene: TRBV19
J gene: TRBJ1-4
CDR3 length: 12
D gene: .
clone size: .
CDR3 protein: CASSIHRNEVFF
CDR3 DNA: TGTGCCAGTAGTATACATCGGAACGAGGTGTTTTTT

V gene: TRBV14
J gene: TRBJ2-3
CDR3 length: 15
D gene: .
clone size: .
CDR3 protein: CASSQDAATTDTQYF
CDR3 DNA: TGTGCCAGCAGCCAAGATGCGGCCACCACAGATACGCAGTATTTT

V gene: TRBV28
J gene: TRBJ1-1
CDR3 length: 19
D gene: TRBD1
clone size: .
CDR3 protein: CASSFSSWGQGARNTEAFF
CDR3 DNA: TGTGCCAGCAGTTTCTCCTCTTGGGGACAGGGGGCGAGGAACACTGAAGCTTTCTTT

V gene: TRBV29-1
J gene: TRBJ2-7
CDR3 length: 13
D gene: .
clone size: .
CDR3 protein: CSGVSLPPYEQYF
CDR3 DNA: TGCAGCGGCGTGAGCTTACCTCCCTACGAGCAGTACTTC

V gene: TRBV7-8
J gene: TRBJ2-2
CDR3 length: 12
D gene: .
clone size: .
CDR3 protein: CASSLVTGELFF
CDR3 DNA: TGTGCCAGCAGCTTAGTTACCGGGGAGCTGTTTTTT

V gene: TRBV28
J gene: TRBJ2-7
CDR3 length: 15
D gene: TRBD2
clone size: once
CDR3 protein: CASNPGLAENYEQYF
CDR3 DNA: TGTGCCAGCAACCCCGGACTAGCGGAAAACTACGAGCAGTACTTC

V gene: TRBV21-1
J gene: TRBJ1-5
CDR3 length: 19
D gene: .
clone size: .
CDR3 protein: CASSKKDRAGAEVIQPQHF
CDR3 DNA: TGTGCCAGCAGCAAAAAAGACCGAGCGGGGGCAGAAGTCATTCAGCCCCAGCATTTT

V gene: TRBV27
J gene: TRBJ2-7
CDR3 length: 16
D gene: .
clone size: .
CDR3 protein: CASRSPREGSAYEQYF
CDR3 DNA: TGTGCCAGCCGTTCCCCGCGCGAGGGCAGCGCCTACGAGCAGTACTTC

V gene: TRBV10-3
J gene: TRBJ1-4
CDR3 length: 15
D gene: .
clone size: .
CDR3 protein: CAISAGQPYNEKLFF
CDR3 DNA: TGTGCCATCAGTGCTGGACAGCCCTATAATGAAAAACTGTTTTTT

V gene: TRBV19
J gene: TRBJ2-2
CDR3 length: 19
D gene: TRBD2
clone size: .
CDR3 protein: CASSIDSSSGAPNTGELFF
CDR3 DNA: TGTGCCAGTAGTATAGATTCATCTAGCGGGGCACCTAACACCGGGGAGCTGTTTTTT

V gene: TRBV5-4
J gene: TRBJ1-1
CDR3 length: 15
D gene: .
clone size: .
CDR3 protein: CASSLARRPNTEAFF
CDR3 DNA: TGTGCCAGCAGCTTGGCCCGGCGGCCAAACACTGAAGCTTTCTTT

V gene: TRBV30
J gene: TRBJ2-2
CDR3 length: 18
D gene: TRBD1
clone size: .
CDR3 protein: CAWSPRIPGQGATGELFF
CDR3 DNA: TGTGCCTGGAGTCCTCGAATCCCGGGACAGGGGGCGACCGGGGAGCTGTTTTTT

V gene: TRBV28
J gene: TRBJ1-4
CDR3 length: 13
D gene: .
clone size: .
CDR3 protein: CASSLNPNEKLFF
CDR3 DNA: TGTGCCAGCAGTTTAAATCCTAATGAAAAACTGTTTTTT

V gene: TRBV27
J gene: TRBJ1-6
CDR3 length: 17
D gene: .
clone size: .
CDR3 protein: CASSLSGKSSYNSPLHF
CDR3 DNA: TGTGCCAGCAGTTTATCGGGGAAAAGCTCCTATAATTCACCCCTCCACTTT

V gene: TRBV4-1
J gene: TRBJ2-1
CDR3 length: 16
D gene: .
clone size: .
CDR3 protein: CASSQDTLVSYNEQFF
CDR3 DNA: TGCGCCAGCAGCCAAGATACACTAGTATCCTACAATGAGCAGTTCTTC

V gene: TRBV6-4
J gene: TRBJ1-5
CDR3 length: 15
D gene: .
clone size: .
CDR3 protein: CASSENARGNQPQHF
CDR3 DNA: TGTGCCAGCAGTGAGAACGCCAGGGGCAATCAGCCCCAGCATTTT

V gene: TRBV29-1
J gene: TRBJ2-2
CDR3 length: 14
D gene: .
clone size: .
CDR3 protein: CSVTGNEGTGELFF
CDR3 DNA: TGCAGCGTTACAGGGAATGAGGGCACCGGGGAGCTGTTTTTT

V gene: TRBV28
J gene: TRBJ2-7
CDR3 length: 16
D gene: .
clone size: .
CDR3 protein: CASSPAPTLSFHEQYF
CDR3 DNA: TGTGCCAGCAGTCCGGCCCCCACACTTAGTTTCCACGAGCAGTACTTC

V gene: TRBV28
J gene: TRBJ2-7
CDR3 length: 14
D gene: .
clone size: .
CDR3 protein: CASSLMGCPYEQYF
CDR3 DNA: TGTGCCAGCAGTTTAATGGGGTGCCCCTACGAGCAGTACTTC

V gene: TRBV19
J gene: TRBJ2-3
CDR3 length: 14
D gene: TRBD1
clone size: .
CDR3 protein: CASTRTGSTDTQYF
CDR3 DNA: TGTGCCAGTACCAGGACAGGGAGCACAGATACGCAGTATTTT

V gene: TRBV7-9
J gene: TRBJ2-7
CDR3 length: 18
D gene: TRBD2
clone size: .
CDR3 protein: CASSWSGTSERKSYEQYF
CDR3 DNA: TGTGCCAGCAGCTGGTCCGGGACTAGCGAGCGAAAGTCCTACGAGCAGTACTTC

V gene: TRBV27
J gene: TRBJ2-7
CDR3 length: 13
D gene: TRBD1
clone size: .
CDR3 protein: CASSTRTGLEQYF
CDR3 DNA: TGTGCCAGCAGTACCCGGACAGGGTTGGAGCAGTACTTC

V gene: TRBV29-1
J gene: TRBJ2-5
CDR3 length: 18
D gene: .
clone size: .
CDR3 protein: CSGLLLTGTTSLRGTQYF
CDR3 DNA: TGCAGCGGACTGTTATTAACAGGGACTACCTCACTTCGGGGGACCCAGTACTTC

V gene: TRBV7-2
J gene: TRBJ2-7
CDR3 length: 16
D gene: .
clone size: .
CDR3 protein: CASSWPSLPGAYEQYF
CDR3 DNA: TGTGCCAGCAGCTGGCCCTCTTTACCTGGGGCCTACGAGCAGTACTTC

V gene: TRBV27
J gene: TRBJ2-3
CDR3 length: 14
D gene: .
clone size: .
CDR3 protein: CASTNNDRADTQYF
CDR3 DNA: TGTGCCAGCACTAATAACGACCGAGCAGATACGCAGTATTTT

V gene: TRBV28
J gene: TRBJ2-7
CDR3 length: 18
D gene: .
clone size: once
CDR3 protein: CASSSLPRWDPRSYEQYF
CDR3 DNA: TGTGCCAGCAGTTCCCTCCCCCGGTGGGACCCGCGCTCCTACGAGCAGTACTTC

V gene: TRBV9
J gene: TRBJ2-5
CDR3 length: 17
D gene: .
clone size: .
CDR3 protein: CASSALGGAVSQETQYF
CDR3 DNA: TGTGCCAGCAGCGCGCTTGGGGGGGCAGTTAGTCAAGAGACCCAGTACTTC

V gene: TRBV6-5
J gene: TRBJ2-5
CDR3 length: 14
D gene: .
clone size: .
CDR3 protein: CASSYSQVGETQYF
CDR3 DNA: TGTGCCAGCAGTTACTCCCAGGTTGGGGAGACCCAGTACTTC

V gene: TRBV5-1
J gene: TRBJ2-2
CDR3 length: 14
D gene: TRBD1
clone size: .
CDR3 protein: CASMWTGPTGELFF
CDR3 DNA: TGCGCCAGCATGTGGACAGGGCCAACCGGGGAGCTGTTTTTT

V gene: TRBV7-2
J gene: TRBJ2-2
CDR3 length: 18
D gene: .
clone size: .
CDR3 protein: CASSSVGAREINTGELFF
CDR3 DNA: TGTGCCAGCAGCTCAGTAGGGGCCCGGGAGATTAACACCGGGGAGCTGTTTTTT

V gene: TRBV7-2
J gene: TRBJ2-6
CDR3 length: 18
D gene: TRBD1
clone size: .
CDR3 protein: CASSFGATGEAGANVLTF
CDR3 DNA: TGTGCCAGCAGCTTCGGAGCGACAGGGGAGGCTGGGGCCAACGTCCTGACTTTC

V gene: TRBV11-2
J gene: TRBJ1-1
CDR3 length: 17
D gene: TRBD1
clone size: .
CDR3 protein: CASNSRSPTGGWTEAFF
CDR3 DNA: TGTGCCAGCAACTCCCGCTCCCCTACAGGGGGATGGACTGAAGCTTTCTTT

V gene: TRBV27
J gene: TRBJ2-5
CDR3 length: 15
D gene: .
clone size: .
CDR3 protein: CASLPRAEYQETQYF
CDR3 DNA: TGTGCCAGCCTCCCGCGGGCCGAATACCAAGAGACCCAGTACTTC

V gene: TRBV4-1
J gene: TRBJ1-4
CDR3 length: 15
D gene: .
clone size: once
CDR3 protein: CASSQERGKGRKLFF
CDR3 DNA: TGCGCCAGCAGCCAAGAGCGGGGCAAGGGAAGAAAACTGTTTTTT